This record looks at one T cell receptor (beta chain) sequence and its context. What it recognizes is unknown. Nominally healthy donors were sampled, though unrecorded immune exposures were likely. The PCR employed 60 Vbeta primers together with 13 Jbeta primers. Profiled with immunoSEQ multiplex PCR; TCRdb holds only in-frame clones, not every one. Among 100,000 or so clones, around 77% were seen once, and the ten largest hold over 7.5%. This sample is part of a study of cytomegalovirus exposure and HLA in healthy donors. Across the whole study: An analysis done earlier identified more than 100 million unique TCR beta sequences from around 180 million T cells. Study outcomes and limitations: Cytomegalovirus-associated status was assigned to 150 or so TCR beta chains.

CDR1 SGHKS and CDR2 YYEKEE come from the germline V gene (reference sequence). Unmatched junction bases numbered 1, after V lost 2 bases and J lost 1 base. The CDR3 runs to 14 residues. This clonotype was obtained from a woman aged 40 to 49 in good health and CMV-seropositive. Material for sequencing was PBMCs. This chain connects TRBV5-5 to TRBJ2-5, with 8 nucleotides matching TRBD2. The CDR3 sequence is CASSFGGGQETQYF. The CDR3 region has the DNA TGTGCCAGCAGCTTCGGGGGGGGCCAAGAGACCCAGTACTTC. Supplemented by reference TRBV5-5 and TRBJ2-5, the full variable domain reads DAGVTQSPTHLIKTRGQQVTLRCSPISGHKSVSWYQQVLGQGPQFIFQYYEKEERGRGNFPDRFSARQFPNYSSELNVNALLLGDSALYLCASSFGGGQETQYFGPGTRLLVL.